The text below deals with one T cell receptor beta chain. This specimen includes other DNA sequences encoding the same CDR3. Germline assignment: CDR1 GTSNPN and CDR2 SVGIG (reference sequence). The CDR3 runs to 11 residues. Deletions cut 3 bases from V and 6 bases from J, with 8 bases between. This sample stems from a study of blood T cell repertoires in COVID-19. The overall study: Sites in the United States, Italy and Spain provided acute and convalescent COVID-19 samples. PBMCs, B-cell-depleted T cells, or T cells provided the cDNA or gDNA that made up the material.

Per the original methods: Estimation of nucleated cell counts was performed using reference gene primer amplification. TCRdb's copy holds only in-frame clones and misses some; the assay was immunoSEQ multiplex PCR. For V, J and clone size, that table is used; D and trimming come from the DNA. The sample has about 71,000 clones, roughly 87% seen once. This chain links TRBV30 with TRBJ1-1; tentative D call: TRBD1 (5 bases). This receptor was obtained from a woman of 80 years or more with acute or convalescent COVID-19. The source material was peripheral blood. In nucleotides, the CDR3 is TGTGCCTGGAGGCAGGGTGCTGAAGCTTTCTTT. Translating it yields CAWRQGAEAFF.